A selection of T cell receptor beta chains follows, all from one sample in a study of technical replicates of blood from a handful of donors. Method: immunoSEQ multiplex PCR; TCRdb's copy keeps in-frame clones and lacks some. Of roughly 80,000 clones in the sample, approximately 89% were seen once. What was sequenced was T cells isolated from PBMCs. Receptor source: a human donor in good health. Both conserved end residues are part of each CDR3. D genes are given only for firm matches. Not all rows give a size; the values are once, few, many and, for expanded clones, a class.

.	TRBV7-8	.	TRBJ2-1	TGTGCCAGCAGCTTAGCGGGGGGTGGAAGGGTATGGGAGCAGTTCTTC	CASSLAGGGRVWEQFF
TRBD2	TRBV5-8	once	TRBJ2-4	TGTGCCAGCAGCTGGTTTAGCGGGAACCAAAACATTCAGTACTTC	CASSWFSGNQNIQYF
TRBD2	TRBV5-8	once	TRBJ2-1	TGTGCCAGCAGCAGGGGACTAGCGGGAGGGTTGATCAATGAGCAGTTCTTC	CASSRGLAGGLINEQFF
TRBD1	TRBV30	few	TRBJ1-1	TGTGCCTGGGCCGGACAGGGAGAGACTGAAGCTTTCTTT	CAWAGQGETEAFF
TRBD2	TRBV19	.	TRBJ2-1	TGTGCCAGTAACCCACTAGCGGGAGGCCACAATGAGCAGTTCTTC	CASNPLAGGHNEQFF
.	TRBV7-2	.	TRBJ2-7	TGTGCCAGCAGCTCCCCTAGCGTACGGGGGTACGAGCAGTACTTC	CASSSPSVRGYEQYF
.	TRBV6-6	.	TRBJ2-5	TGTGCCAGCAGTTGGTCGACAGGCCAAGAGACCCAGTACTTC	CASSWSTGQETQYF
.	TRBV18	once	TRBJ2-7	TGTGCCAGCTCACCAAGCGGTTCCTACGAGCAGTACTTC	CASSPSGSYEQYF
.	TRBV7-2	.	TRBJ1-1	TGTGCCAGCAGCTTAGCCCAGGGTGAAGCTTTCTTT	CASSLAQGEAFF
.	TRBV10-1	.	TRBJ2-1	TGCGCCAGCAGTGTTGTTTTTGTGCTAACCCCTACGGGAACTTACAATGAGCAGTTCTTC	CASSVVFVLTPTGTYNEQFF
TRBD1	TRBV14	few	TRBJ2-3	TGTGCCAGCAGCCGCATGGCAGGACAGGGAATTTGGAATACGCAGTATTTT	CASSRMAGQGIWNTQYF
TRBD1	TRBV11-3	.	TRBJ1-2	TGTGCCAGCAGCTTCGAGACAGGGGACGGCTACACCTTC	CASSFETGDGYTF
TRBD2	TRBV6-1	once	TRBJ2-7	TGTGCCAGCAAGTGGACTAGCGGCAGCTCCTACGAGCAGTACTTC	CASKWTSGSSYEQYF
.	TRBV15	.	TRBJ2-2	TGTGCCACCAGCAGAGATGAGCCCGAAACCGGGGAGCTGTTTTTT	CATSRDEPETGELFF
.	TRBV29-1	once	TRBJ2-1	TGCAGCGTTGTGGGAGGACAGGTGAACAATGAGCAGTTCTTC	CSVVGGQVNNEQFF
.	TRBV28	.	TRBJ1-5	TGTGCCAGCAGTTTAAGTTTCTGGGGGCAGGAACAGCCCCAGCATTTT	CASSLSFWGQEQPQHF
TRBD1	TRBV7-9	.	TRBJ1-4	TGTGCCAGCAGCCCCATGGGACAGGGCGGCCGAAATGAAAAACTGTTTTTT	CASSPMGQGGRNEKLFF
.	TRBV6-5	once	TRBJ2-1	TGTGCCAGCAGGCGGACTGGGAATGAGCAGTTCTTC	CASRRTGNEQFF
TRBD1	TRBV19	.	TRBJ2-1	TGTGCCAGTAGCCAGGGGGTCAATGAGCAGTTCTTC	CASSQGVNEQFF
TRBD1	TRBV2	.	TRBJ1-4	TGTGCCAGCAGTGAGGGGACAGGCCTTGGCGAGAATGAAAAACTGTTTTTT	CASSEGTGLGENEKLFF
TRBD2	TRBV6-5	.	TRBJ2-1	TGTGCCAGCAGCATTAGCGGGAGTCAGTACAATGAGCAGTTCTTC	CASSISGSQYNEQFF
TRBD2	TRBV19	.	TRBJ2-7	TGTGCCAGTAGTATACTGGGGGCTAGCGGGAGAATGGAGCAGTACTTC	CASSILGASGRMEQYF
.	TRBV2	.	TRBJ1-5	TGTGCCGGCGGGAGGGAAACAAATCAGCCCCAGCATTTT	CAGGRETNQPQHF
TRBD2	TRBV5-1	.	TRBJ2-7	TGCGCCAGCAGCTCCCGGGAGGGGGCCTACGAGCAGTACTTC	CASSSREGAYEQYF
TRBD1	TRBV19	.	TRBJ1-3	TGTGCCAGTAACGAGGGACAGGGGTTTAACACCATATATTTT	CASNEGQGFNTIYF
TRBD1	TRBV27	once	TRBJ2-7	TGTGCCAGCAGTAGGACAGGGGTCTACGAGCAGTACTTC	CASSRTGVYEQYF
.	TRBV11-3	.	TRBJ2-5	TGTGCCAGCAGCGGATTTACAGCTACTCAAGAGACCCAGTACTTC	CASSGFTATQETQYF
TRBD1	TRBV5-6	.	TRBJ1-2	TGTGCCAGCAGCTCAACAGGGGGCTATGGCTACACCTTC	CASSSTGGYGYTF
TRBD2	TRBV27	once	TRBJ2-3	TGTGCCAGCAGTTTAATACTAGCGGGAGGGCCAAGCACAGATACGCAGTATTTT	CASSLILAGGPSTDTQYF
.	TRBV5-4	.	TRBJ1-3	TGTGCCACCCGGGGACCGTCCGGGACTCACTCTGGAAACACCATATATTTT	CATRGPSGTHSGNTIYF
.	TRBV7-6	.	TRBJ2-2	TGTGCCAGCAGTTTAGGGGGACTTGGGGGCACCGGGGAGCTGTTTTTT	CASSLGGLGGTGELFF
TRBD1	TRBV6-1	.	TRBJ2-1	TGTGCCAGCAGTGAGAGGGGGCCCTCCTACAATGAGCAGTTCTTC	CASSERGPSYNEQFF
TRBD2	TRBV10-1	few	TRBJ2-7	TGCGCCAGCAATAAGGCTAGCGGGTCCTACGAGCAGTACTTC	CASNKASGSYEQYF
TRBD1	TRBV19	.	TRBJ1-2	TGTGCCAGTAGTATATCTAGGGGACAGTCCTATGGCTACACCTTC	CASSISRGQSYGYTF
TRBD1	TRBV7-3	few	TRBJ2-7	TGTGCCAGCAGCCGGGACAGCTCCTACGAGCAGTACTTC	CASSRDSSYEQYF
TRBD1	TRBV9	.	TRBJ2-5	TGTGCCAGCAGCCCCGGGACAGGGGGCGGAAAGACCCAGTACTTC	CASSPGTGGGKTQYF
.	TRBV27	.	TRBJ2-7	TGTGCCAGCAGTTTTTACGGAGAGGACGAGCAGTACTTC	CASSFYGEDEQYF
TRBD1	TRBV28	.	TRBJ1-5	TGTGCCAGCAGTTTTCTTACGACAGGGGGCAATCAGCCCCAGCATTTT	CASSFLTTGGNQPQHF
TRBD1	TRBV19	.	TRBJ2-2	TGTGCCAGTAGTAGGGGGACAGGGGGGACCGGGGAGCTGTTTTTT	CASSRGTGGTGELFF
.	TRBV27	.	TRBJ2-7	TGTGCCAGCAGTTTTTTCACCGGGAGCGGCGAGCAGTACTTC	CASSFFTGSGEQYF
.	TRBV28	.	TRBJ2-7	TGTGCCAGCAGGGTGGACAGCTACGAGCAGTACTTC	CASRVDSYEQYF
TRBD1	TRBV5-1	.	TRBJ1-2	TGCGCCAGCAGCTTGGGGGACAGGAACTATGGCTACACCTTC	CASSLGDRNYGYTF
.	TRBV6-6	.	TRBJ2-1	TGTGCCAGCAGACAGGGTGAAGTTTTCAATGAGCAGTTCTTC	CASRQGEVFNEQFF
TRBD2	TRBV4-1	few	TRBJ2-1	TGCGCCAGCAGCCAAGTTGACTTAGGGCTAGCGGGCGCTAATGAGCAGTTCTTC	CASSQVDLGLAGANEQFF
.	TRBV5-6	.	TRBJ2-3	TGTGCCAGCAGCTTCTTTGGGGACTTGAGCACAGATACGCAGTATTTT	CASSFFGDLSTDTQYF
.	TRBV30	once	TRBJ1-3	TGTGCCTGGAGTCCCCGATGGGGGGTCCTTTTCTCCTCTGGAAACACCATATATTTT	CAWSPRWGVLFSSGNTIYF
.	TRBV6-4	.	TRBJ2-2	TGTGCCAGCAGTCCCACTAGGATGAACACCGGGGAGCTGTTTTTT	CASSPTRMNTGELFF
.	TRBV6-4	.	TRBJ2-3	TGTGCCAGCAGTGAACAGGGCCCCACAGATACGCAGTATTTT	CASSEQGPTDTQYF
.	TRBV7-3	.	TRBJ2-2	TGTGCCAGCAGCTTAAGGGCTTCTTCGAGCACCGGGGAGCTGTTTTTT	CASSLRASSSTGELFF
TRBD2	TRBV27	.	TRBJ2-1	TGTGCCAGCAGTCCGGGGACTAGCGGGAGGGAGGAGCAGTTCTTC	CASSPGTSGREEQFF
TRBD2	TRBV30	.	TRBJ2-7	TGTGCCTGGATAGCGGGAAGCCACGAGCAGTACTTC	CAWIAGSHEQYF
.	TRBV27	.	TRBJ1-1	TGTGCCAGCAGACCCCCAGTTAACACTGAAGCTTTCTTT	CASRPPVNTEAFF
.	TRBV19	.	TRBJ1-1	TGTGCCTCCTGGCTTACAGGGAATACTGAAGCTTTCTTT	CASWLTGNTEAFF
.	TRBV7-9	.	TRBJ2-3	TGTGCCAGCAGCCCTAGCACAGATACGCAGTATTTT	CASSPSTDTQYF
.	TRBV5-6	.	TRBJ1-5	TGTGCCAGCAGCTTGTCAGGGAGGGACAATCAGCCCCAGCATTTT	CASSLSGRDNQPQHF